This TCR beta chain came from a study of blood T cells in healthy people across ages. Findings and caveats of the study: Greater diversity and more naive CD4+ cells were seen in long-lived donors than in aged donors.

A second PCR of roughly 7 to 11 cycles used a sample-barcoded 5' primer and a J-beta primer mix. TCRdb itself ran the 5' RACE reads through MiXCR, one entry per CDR3 protein. The table shows around 1.7 million distinct CDR3 sequences, with 28% occurring only once. This clonotype was seen repeatedly, ten times or more. Its antigen is not known. There were at least 6 micrograms of total RNA extracted from every sample. This CDR3 contains 12 residues. Trimming removed 6 bases at V and 0 bases at J, with 8 bases between. Germline V gene sequence: CDR1 DFQATT, CDR2 SNEGSKA (reference sequence). The clonotype comes from a woman aged 25-40 years in good health. V and J are TRBV20-1 and TRBJ2-5; D is unresolved. The sample comprised blood. CDR3 sequence: CSAGQHQETQYF. The DNA of the CDR3 is TGCAGTGCCGGGCAGCACCAAGAGACCCAGTACTTC.